The clone carrying this TCR beta chain ranks as medium-sized. No antigen is known for it. The CDR3 extends over 17 amino acids. Germline V gene sequence: CDR1 MRHNA, CDR2 SNTAGT. The trim removed 6 bases at V and 1 base at J, leaving 6 bases unmatched. This record belongs to a study of neurological immune-mediated disorders. Whole-study findings and limits: No CDR3 amino acid sequences recurred among expanded clones across subjects, suggesting private repertoires in all groups.

The unsorted libraries originated from 2 million PBMCs that had been stored at -80 C. With 10-nucleotide random UMIs, 5'RACE was used to make the cDNA. Over 170 million TCR-beta sequences, together covering 15-18 subjects, were produced by every individual sequencing run that was carried out. TCRdb re-called the 5' RACE reads with MiXCR, one entry per CDR3 protein. The profile shows tens of thousands of distinct CDR3 sequences, roughly 13% of them singletons. This receptor was obtained from a woman aged 45-59 years with HTLV-1-associated myelopathy (HAM/TSP). J is TRBJ2-1 and V is TRBV6-4; TRBD2 agrees at 13 bases. Sequencing input: PBMCs. The CDR3 is CASSPSGLAGSYNEQFF. Here the CDR3 DNA reads TGTGCCAGCAGCCCATCGGGACTAGCGGGATCCTACAATGAGCAGTTCTTC.